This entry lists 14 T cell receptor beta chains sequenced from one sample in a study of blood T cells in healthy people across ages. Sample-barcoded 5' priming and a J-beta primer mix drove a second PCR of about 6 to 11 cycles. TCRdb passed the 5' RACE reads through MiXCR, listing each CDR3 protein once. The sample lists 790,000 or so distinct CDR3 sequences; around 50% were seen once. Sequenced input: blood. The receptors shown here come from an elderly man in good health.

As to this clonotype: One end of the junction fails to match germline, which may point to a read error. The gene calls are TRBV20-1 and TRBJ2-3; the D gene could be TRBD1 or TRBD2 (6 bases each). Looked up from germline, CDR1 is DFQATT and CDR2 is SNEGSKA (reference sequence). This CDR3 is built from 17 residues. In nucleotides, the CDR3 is TGCAGTGCTAGAGAGGGACACCAGCGGGCAACCACAGATGCGCAGTATTTT. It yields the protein CSAREGHQRATTDAQYF.

The CDR3 coding sequence is TGTGCCAGCAGCTTAGGGTTCGGGGGGCAAAGCGAGCAGTACTTC. This translates into CASSLGFGGQSEQYF. The chain is built from TRBV7-2 and TRBJ2-4; tentative D call: TRBD2 (7 bases). The end of the DNA fits TRBJ2-7 better, so the J call may be wrong. There are 15 residues in the CDR3. The V gene's germline CDR1 is SGHTA and CDR2 FQGNSA.

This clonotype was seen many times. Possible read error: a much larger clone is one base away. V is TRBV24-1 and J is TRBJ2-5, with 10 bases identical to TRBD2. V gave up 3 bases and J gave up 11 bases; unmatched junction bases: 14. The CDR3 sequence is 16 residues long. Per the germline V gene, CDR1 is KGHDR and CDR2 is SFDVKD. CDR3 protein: CATSDRRASGGNEQYF. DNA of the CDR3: TGTGCCACCAGTGATCGTAGGGCTAGCGGGGGAAATGAGCAGTACTTC.

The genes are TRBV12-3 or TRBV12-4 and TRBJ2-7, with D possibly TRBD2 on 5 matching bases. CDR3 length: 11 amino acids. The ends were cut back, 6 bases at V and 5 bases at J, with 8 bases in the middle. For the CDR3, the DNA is TGTGCCAGCAGACTCGGGGACGAGCAGTACTTC. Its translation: CASRLGDEQYF.

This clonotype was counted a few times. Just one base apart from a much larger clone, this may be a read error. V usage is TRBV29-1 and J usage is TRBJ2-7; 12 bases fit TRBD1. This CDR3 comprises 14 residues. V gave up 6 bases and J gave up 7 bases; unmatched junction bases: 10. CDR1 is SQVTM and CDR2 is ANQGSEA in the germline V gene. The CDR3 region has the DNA TGCAGCGTCACCGGGACAGGGGGCAAGTTTGAGCAGTACTTC. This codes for CSVTGTGGKFEQYF.

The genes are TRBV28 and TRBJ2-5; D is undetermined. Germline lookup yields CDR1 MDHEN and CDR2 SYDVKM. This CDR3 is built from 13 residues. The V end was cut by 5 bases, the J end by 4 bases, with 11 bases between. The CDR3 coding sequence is TGTGCCAGCAGTCCATCCTTCCCAGAGACCCAGTACTTC. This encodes CASSPSFPETQYF. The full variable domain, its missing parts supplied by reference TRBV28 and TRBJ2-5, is DVKVTQSSRYLVKRTGEKVFLECVQDMDHENMFWYRQDPGLGLRLIYFSYDVKMKEKGDIPEGYSVSREKKERFSLILESASTNQTSMYLCASSPSFPETQYFGPGTRLLVL.

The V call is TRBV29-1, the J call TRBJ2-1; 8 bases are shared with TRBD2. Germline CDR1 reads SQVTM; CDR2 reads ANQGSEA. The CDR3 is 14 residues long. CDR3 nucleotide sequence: TGCAGTGTCGTTAGCGGGAAGGGTTACAATGAGCAGTTCTTC. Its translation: CSVVSGKGYNEQFF.

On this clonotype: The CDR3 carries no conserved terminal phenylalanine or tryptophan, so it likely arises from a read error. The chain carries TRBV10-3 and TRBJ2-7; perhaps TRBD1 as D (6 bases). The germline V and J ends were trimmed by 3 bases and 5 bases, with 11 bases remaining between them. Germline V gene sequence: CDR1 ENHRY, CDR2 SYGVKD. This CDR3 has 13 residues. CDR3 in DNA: TGTGCCATCAGTGATGGGGACAAGGACGAGCAGTACCTC. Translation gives CAISDGDKDEQYL.

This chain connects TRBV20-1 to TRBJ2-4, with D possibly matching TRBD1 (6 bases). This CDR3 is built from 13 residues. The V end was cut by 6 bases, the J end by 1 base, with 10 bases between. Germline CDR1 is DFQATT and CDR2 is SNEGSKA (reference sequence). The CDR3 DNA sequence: TGCAGTGCCTATGACAGGGCCAAAAACATTCAGTACTTC. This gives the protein CSAYDRAKNIQYF.

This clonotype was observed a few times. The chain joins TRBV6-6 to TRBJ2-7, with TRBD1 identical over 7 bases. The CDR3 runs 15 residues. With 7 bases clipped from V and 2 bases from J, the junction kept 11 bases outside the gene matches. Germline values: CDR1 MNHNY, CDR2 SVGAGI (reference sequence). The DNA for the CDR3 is TGTGCCAGCACCCCTGGCAGGGGGTTTACCTACGAGCAGTACTTC. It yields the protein CASTPGRGFTYEQYF.

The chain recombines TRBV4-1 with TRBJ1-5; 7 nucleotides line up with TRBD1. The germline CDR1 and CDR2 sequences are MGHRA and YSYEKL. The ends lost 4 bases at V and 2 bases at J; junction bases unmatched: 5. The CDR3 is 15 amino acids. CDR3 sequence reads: CASSLWTGGNQPQHF. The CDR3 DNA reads TGCGCCAGCAGCCTGTGGACAGGTGGCAATCAGCCCCAGCATTTT.

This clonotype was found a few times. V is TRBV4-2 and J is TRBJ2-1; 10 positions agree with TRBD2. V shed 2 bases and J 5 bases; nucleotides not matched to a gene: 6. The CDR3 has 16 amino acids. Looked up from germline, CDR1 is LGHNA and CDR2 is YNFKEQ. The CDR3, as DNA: TGTGCCAGCAGCCAAAACGGACTAGCGGACCACAATGAGCAGTTCTTC. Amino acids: CASSQNGLADHNEQFF.

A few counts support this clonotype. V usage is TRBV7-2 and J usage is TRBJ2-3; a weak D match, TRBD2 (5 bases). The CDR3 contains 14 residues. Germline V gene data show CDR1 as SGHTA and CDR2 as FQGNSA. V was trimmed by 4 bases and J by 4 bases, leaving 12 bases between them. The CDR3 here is CASSSGVFADTQYF. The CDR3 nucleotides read TGTGCCAGCAGCTCCGGGGTGTTTGCAGATACGCAGTATTTT. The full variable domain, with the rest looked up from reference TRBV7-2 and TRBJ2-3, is GAGVSQSPSNKVTEKGKDVELRCDPISGHTALYWYRQSLGQGLEFLIYFQGNSAPDKSGLPSDRFSAERTGGSVSTLTIQRTQQEDSAVYLCASSSGVFADTQYFGPGTRLTVL.

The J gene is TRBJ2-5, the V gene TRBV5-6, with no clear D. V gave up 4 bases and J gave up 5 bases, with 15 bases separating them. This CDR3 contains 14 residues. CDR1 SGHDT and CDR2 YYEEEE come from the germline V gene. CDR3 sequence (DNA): TGTGCCAGCAGCCGAATCCACGACGGGGAGACCCAGTACTTC. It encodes CASSRIHDGETQYF.